The entry below describes one TCR beta chain. The antigen is undetermined. The data were obtained in a study of shared clonotypes between healthy human individuals. Overall study: Each donor contributed plates that comprised three CD4 naive, three CD4 memory, two CD8 naive and one CD8 memory. Notes on the study in general: The naive CD4 repertoires of several donors were compared, and around 5% of clonotypes were shared. Generally, naive subsets (rather than memory subsets) showed larger estimated richness.

The CDR3 consists of 13 residues. The V end lost 2 bases, the J end lost 6 bases, and 7 bases lay between the germline ends. CDR1 SGHAT and CDR2 FQNNGV come from the germline V gene. The table came from immunoSEQ multiplex PCR; TCRdb's copy has only in-frame clones and leaves some out. The table includes about 2.2 million clones, 93% detected once. Naive CD8 cells lacked CD45RO, underwent positive selection for CCR7 and left out terminally differentiated effector memory CD45RA+ cells. The rearrangement links TRBV11-2 to TRBJ2-2; no clear D gene. The TCR was taken from a man younger than 30 in good health. Some clones in this sample may be carry-over from other donors' samples. Sequencing was carried out using naive CD8+ T cells from PBMCs. In nucleotides, the CDR3 is TGTGCCAGCAGCTTATTTGGCCCCGGGGAGCTGTTTTTT. It is translated as CASSLFGPGELFF. The complete variable domain, with remaining parts taken from reference TRBV11-2 and TRBJ2-2, reads EAGVAQSPRYKIIEKRQSVAFWCNPISGHATLYWYQQILGQGPKLLIQFQNNGVVDDSQLPKDRFSAERLKGVDSTLKIQPAKLEDSAVYLCASSLFGPGELFFGEGSRLTVL.